This T cell receptor beta chain was found in a study of cytomegalovirus exposure and HLA in healthy donors. The study's findings and limits: The study put under 200 TCR beta chains on its list as cytomegalovirus-associated.

Turning to this clone: Its antigen is not known.

Use of 60 Vbeta and 13 Jbeta primers characterized the PCR. TCRdb's copy holds only in-frame clones and misses some; the assay was immunoSEQ multiplex PCR. Here the sample spans about 130,000 clones, about 85% being singletons. The germline V gene has CDR1 LGHNA and CDR2 YNFKEQ. This CDR3 has 18 amino acids. V dropped 3 bases and J dropped 3; count of bases not matched to a gene: 9. The specimen sequenced was PBMCs. The chain links TRBV4-2 to TRBJ2-5; 14 bases line up with TRBD2. The sequence came from a boy aged 10-17 years in good health and CMV-seronegative. The CDR3 DNA reads as TGTGCCAGCAGCCAGTCGGTCAGACTAGCGGGGGGGAAAGAGACCCAGTACTTC. This translates into CASSQSVRLAGGKETQYF.